Sequencing of this T cell receptor (beta chain) was carried out in a study of CD8 T cells in ankylosing spondylitis. This clonotype was picked up many times. Antigen specificity is unknown. Trimming pared 3 bases from V and 9 bases from J, leaving 10 bases between. Germline-derived CDR1 and CDR2 are SGHRS and YFSETQ. The CDR3 has 12 residues. TCRdb reprocessed the 5' RACE reads with MiXCR, giving one entry per CDR3 protein. The sample lists around 540,000 distinct CDR3 sequences; about an eighth were seen once. The study, taken as a whole, reports: A TCR beta motif of several highly homologous variants appeared characteristic of ankylosing spondylitis blood.

The sequencing sample was made of blood, either unsorted or a sorted T cell fraction (not recorded which). V gene TRBV5-1 combines with J gene TRBJ2-1; D perhaps matches TRBD2 (6 bases). This TCR derives from a male donor with ankylosing spondylitis. The CDR3 coding sequence is TGCGCCAGCAGCTCCCCGGAGGGTGAGCAGTTCTTC. Translated: CASSSPEGEQFF.